A selection of T cell receptor beta chains follows, all from one sample in a study of blood T cells in healthy people across ages. One entry per CDR3 protein, called by TCRdb with MiXCR from the 5' RACE reads. Here the sample spans about 900,000 distinct CDR3 sequences, 62% being singletons. Sequencing used blood. The receptor source for this set is a man aged 25-45 years in good health. CDR3s include the opening cysteine and the closing phenylalanine or tryptophan. D genes are given only for firm matches. Not all rows give a size; the values are once, few, many and, for expanded clones, a class.

D: TRBD1
V: TRBV27
J: TRBJ1-2
size: -
length: 16
CDR3: CASSLSWDRGLHGYTF
DNA: TGTGCCAGCAGTTTATCTTGGGACAGGGGGCTTCATGGCTACACCTTC

D: -
V: TRBV7-8
J: TRBJ2-7
size: once
length: 12
CDR3: CASSSNWGEQYF
DNA: TGTGCCAGCAGCTCAAATTGGGGGGAGCAGTACTTC

D: TRBD1
V: TRBV20-1
J: TRBJ1-4
size: -
length: 14
CDR3: CSANQGVGNEKLFF
DNA: TGCAGTGCTAATCAGGGGGTCGGTAATGAAAAACTGTTTTTT

D: -
V: TRBV7-2
J: TRBJ2-3
size: few
length: 16
CDR3: CASSLLSGVGTDTQYF
DNA: TGTGCCAGCAGCTTACTCTCCGGGGTTGGTACAGATACGCAGTATTTT

D: -
V: TRBV4-3
J: TRBJ2-6
size: once
length: 18
CDR3: CAGSQDPGAASGANVLTF
DNA: TGCGCCGGCAGCCAAGACCCAGGGGCTGCCTCTGGGGCCAACGTCCTGACTTTC

D: TRBD2
V: TRBV7-2
J: TRBJ2-1
size: few
length: 15
CDR3: CASSFSSGGYNEQFF
DNA: TGTGCCAGCAGTTTCAGTAGCGGGGGGTACAATGAGCAGTTCTTC

D: -
V: TRBV20-1
J: TRBJ1-2
size: -
length: 14
CDR3: CSARSPTARWGYTF
DNA: TGCAGTGCTAGATCCCCAACGGCCCGCTGGGGCTACACCTTC

D: -
V: TRBV15
J: TRBJ1-5
size: many
length: 12
CDR3: CATSSWGQPQHF
DNA: TGTGCCACCAGCAGCTGGGGGCAGCCCCAGCATTTT

D: -
V: TRBV29-1
J: TRBJ1-2
size: -
length: 15
CDR3: CSVNRGAARNYGYTF
DNA: TGCAGCGTCAATCGGGGTGCAGCTAGGAACTATGGCTACACCTTC

D: -
V: TRBV12-3/TRBV12-4
J: TRBJ2-7
size: -
length: 15
CDR3: CASSLIVGAGYEQYF
DNA: TGTGCCAGCAGCCTGATAGTGGGGGCTGGGTACGAGCAGTACTTC

D: -
V: TRBV29-1
J: TRBJ2-5
size: -
length: 14
CDR3: CSVVAARGRETQYF
DNA: TGCAGCGTTGTTGCTGCGCGAGGGAGGGAGACCCAGTACTTC

D: -
V: TRBV4-1
J: TRBJ2-5
size: -
length: 15
CDR3: CASSQIFVFRETQYF
DNA: TGCGCCAGCAGCCAAATATTTGTGTTTCGGGAGACCCAGTACTTC

D: -
V: TRBV4-2
J: TRBJ2-1
size: -
length: 15
CDR3: CASSQDRRVYNEQFF
DNA: TGTGCCAGCAGCCAAGATCGACGGGTCTACAATGAGCAGTTCTTC

D: -
V: TRBV20-1
J: TRBJ2-7
size: -
length: 15
CDR3: CSAGLQGGSSYEQYF
DNA: TGCAGTGCTGGACTCCAGGGGGGTAGCTCCTACGAGCAGTACTTC

D: TRBD1
V: TRBV5-1
J: TRBJ2-7
size: few
length: 12
CDR3: CASSTGGSEQYF
DNA: TGCGCCAGCAGCACAGGGGGAAGCGAGCAGTACTTC

D: TRBD1
V: TRBV4-3
J: TRBJ2-7
size: -
length: 14
CDR3: CASSQLTGDYEQYF
DNA: TGCGCCAGCAGCCAACTGACAGGGGACTACGAGCAGTACTTC

D: -
V: TRBV24-1
J: TRBJ1-2
size: -
length: 15
CDR3: CATSGLGARSYGYTF
DNA: TGTGCCACCTCAGGCCTCGGGGCGCGGAGCTATGGCTACACCTTC